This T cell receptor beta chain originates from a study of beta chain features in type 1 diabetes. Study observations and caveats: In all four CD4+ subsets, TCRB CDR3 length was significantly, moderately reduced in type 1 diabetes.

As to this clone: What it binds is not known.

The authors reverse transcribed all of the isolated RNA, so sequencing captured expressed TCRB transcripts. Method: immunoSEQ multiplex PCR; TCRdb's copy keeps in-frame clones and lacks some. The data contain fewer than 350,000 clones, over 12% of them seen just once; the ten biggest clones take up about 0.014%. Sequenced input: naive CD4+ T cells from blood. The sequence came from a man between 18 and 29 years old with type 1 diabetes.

The CDR3 here is CASSRDRGHTEAFF. The DNA of the CDR3 is TGTGCCAGCAGCCGGGACAGGGGGCATACTGAAGCTTTCTTT. V and J are TRBV7-9 and TRBJ1-1, with 12 positions matching TRBD1. The V gene end was trimmed by 5 bases and the J gene end by 5 bases; junction bases not matched to a gene: 3. The CDR3 runs to 14 residues. CDR1 and CDR2 (germline): SEHNR, FQNEAQ (reference sequence).